The 11 T cell receptor beta chains reported below all come from one sample, sequenced in a study of cytomegalovirus exposure and HLA in healthy donors. Primers included in the PCR were 60 Vbeta and 13 Jbeta primers. Only in-frame clones appear in the TCRdb table, and some are missing; sequencing was by immunoSEQ multiplex PCR. The table has 150,000 to 200,000 clones, roughly 79% seen once. The sequencing input was PBMCs. The receptors were sampled from a man aged 18-30 years in good health and CMV-seropositive.

The chain couples TRBV4-3 to TRBJ1-4; the D gene is possibly TRBD1 (5 bases). The CDR3 totals 15 residues. The V end lost 7 bases, the J end lost 1 base, and 13 bases lay between the germline ends. Germline V CDR1 and CDR2: LGHNA, YSLEER. The CDR3 nucleotides read TGCGCCAGCAACCCGAGGCAGGGAACTAATGAAAAACTGTTTTTT. Its protein is CASNPRQGTNEKLFF.

The chain links TRBV11-2 to TRBJ2-7; TRBD1 might be the D (6 bases). Germline assignment: CDR1 SGHAT and CDR2 FQNNGV. Trimming took 3 bases from V and 0 from J, leaving 12 bases between them. The CDR3 loop spans 15 amino acids. The CDR3 DNA is TGTGCCAGCAGCTTCCAGGGGACCCACTCCTACGAGCAGTACTTC. This codes for CASSFQGTHSYEQYF. Together with reference TRBV11-2 and TRBJ2-7, the CDR3 gives the full variable domain: EAGVAQSPRYKIIEKRQSVAFWCNPISGHATLYWYQQILGQGPKLLIQFQNNGVVDDSQLPKDRFSAERLKGVDSTLKIQPAKLEDSAVYLCASSFQGTHSYEQYFGPGTRLTVT.

This clone was counted a single time. This sample also contains other DNA sequences that code for the same CDR3. This rearrangement joins TRBV7-9 to TRBJ1-1; weak D call: TRBD1 (6 bases). Germline CDR1 and CDR2: SEHNR and FQNEAQ (reference sequence). This CDR3 contains 16 residues. Trimming cost V 4 bases and J 0 bases, with 15 bases left between them. CDR3 DNA: TGTGCCAGCAGCTCCCTGAGGCAGGGGATGAACACTGAAGCTTTCTTT. This gives the protein CASSSLRQGMNTEAFF.

This clone was recorded a few times. J is TRBJ2-3 and V is TRBV5-4, with D perhaps matching TRBD1 (5 bases). Germline lookup yields CDR1 SGHNT and CDR2 YYREEE (reference sequence). Between the trimmed V and J ends, which lost 0 bases and 2 bases, there was a span of 13 bases. The CDR3 has 16 amino acids. The CDR3 protein is CASSLAPAGITDTQYF. The CDR3, as DNA: TGTGCCAGCAGCTTGGCCCCAGCAGGGATCACAGATACGCAGTATTTT.

The chain links TRBV2 to TRBJ1-2, with D possibly matching TRBD1 (6 bases). The length of the CDR3 is 11 residues. V was pared by 4 bases and J by 8 bases, with 8 bases between. Per the germline V gene, CDR1 is SNHLY and CDR2 is FYNNEI. The CDR3 sequence: CASSGTGGYTF. The CDR3 DNA reads as TGTGCCAGCAGTGGTACAGGGGGCTACACCTTC.

The chain recombines TRBV5-6 with TRBJ2-1; D is possibly TRBD2 (5 bases). This CDR3 comprises 12 residues. Trimming took 5 bases from V and 7 from J, leaving 10 bases between them. Per germline, CDR1 SGHDT and CDR2 YYEEEE. The CDR3 is CASSQAENEQFF. CDR3 DNA sequence: TGTGCCAGCAGTCAAGCGGAGAATGAGCAGTTCTTC. The entire variable domain, with the rest obtained from reference TRBV5-6 and TRBJ2-1, is as follows: DAGVTQSPTHLIKTRGQQVTLRCSPKSGHDTVSWYQQALGQGPQFIFQYYEEEERQRGNFPDRFSGHQFPNYSSELNVNALLLGDSALYLCASSQAENEQFFGPGTRLTVL.

The V and J genes are TRBV2 and TRBJ2-5; 9 positions agree with TRBD2. The end of the DNA fits TRBJ2-7 better, so the J call may be wrong. The CDR3 runs to 14 residues. CDR1 SNHLY and CDR2 FYNNEI come from the germline V gene. The CDR3 region has the DNA TGTGCCAGCAGGGCTAGCGGGATCTCCTACGAGCAGTACTTC. The encoded protein is CASRASGISYEQYF.

This clone was seen only once. The chain recombines TRBV29-1 with TRBJ1-1; no reliable D call. From germline, CDR1 is SQVTM and CDR2 ANQGSEA. V lost 7 bases, J lost 2 bases, and 8 bases lay in between. CDR3 length: 11 residues. The chain's CDR3 is CSAGFNTEAFF. The CDR3 nucleotides read TGCAGCGCGGGATTTAACACTGAAGCTTTCTTT.

This chain uses TRBV5-5 with TRBJ1-5, with D possibly being TRBD1 (5 bases). V was shortened by 1 base and J by 7 bases, with 9 bases between the two germline ends. The CDR3 runs 13 residues. CDR1 and CDR2 from the germline V gene are SGHKS and YYEKEE (reference sequence). CDR3 region: CASSLTGDQPQHF. The DNA of the CDR3 is TGTGCCAGCAGCTTGACGGGGGACCAGCCCCAGCATTTT.

The rearrangement joins TRBV28 to TRBJ2-1; D remains ambiguous. The germline V and J ends were trimmed by 2 bases and 9 bases, with 11 bases remaining between them. Germline V gene data show CDR1 as MDHEN and CDR2 as SYDVKM. The CDR3 has 13 amino acids. The CDR3 DNA reads as TGTGCCAGCAGTTTACCAGCACCAGGTGAGCAGTTCTTC. This encodes CASSLPAPGEQFF.

This clone showed up just once. V is TRBV28 and J is TRBJ2-5, with 9 positions matching TRBD1. After removal of 6 bases from V and 5 bases from J, the junction contained 4 bases not matched to a gene. Germline V gives CDR1 MDHEN, CDR2 SYDVKM. The CDR3 covers 13 residues. CDR3 protein: CASRDRGIETQYF. In DNA form, the CDR3 reads TGTGCCAGCAGGGACAGGGGAATCGAGACCCAGTACTTC.